This TCR beta chain stems from a study of shared clonotypes between healthy human individuals. Repertoires were generated with immunoSEQ multiplex PCR, while TCRdb's copy carries only in-frame clones and drops some. The sample lists around 2.1 million clones; more than 85% were seen once. Concerning this clone: What it binds is unknown.

The V end lost 0 bases, the J end lost 4 bases, and 16 bases lay between the germline ends. The CDR3 length is 17 residues. Germline assignment: CDR1 MGHRA and CDR2 YSYEKL. CD45RO-negative, CCR7-selected cells formed the naive CD8 fraction, which excluded terminally differentiated effector memory CD45RA+ cells. All of the donors resided in Nashville, Tennessee, and each was a Caucasian adult. Study-level findings and limits: Unshared clonotypes carried lower generation probabilities than those common to all four donors.

The chain has TRBV4-1 and TRBJ1-3; a weak D match, TRBD1 (5 bases). The sequence derives from a man between 18 and 29 years old in good health. Some clones in this sample may be carry-over from other donors' samples. What was sequenced was naive CD8+ T cells from PBMCs. The CDR3 reads CASSQDPGPSKGNTIYF. The CDR3 DNA follows: TGCGCCAGCAGCCAAGATCCGGGGCCTTCAAAGGGAAACACCATATATTTT.